This TCR beta chain was recorded in a study of shared T cell receptors in the human thymus. Germline CDR1 and CDR2: MNHEY and SVGAGI. The V and J ends lost 8 bases and 4 bases respectively, with 8 bases between them. The CDR3 loop spans 11 amino acids. The assay was immunoSEQ multiplex PCR, and TCRdb's table has in-frame clones only and misses some. The sample lists about 660,000 clones; about 90% were seen once. This same sample was also part of a study on human thymus T cells. According to that study: Serving as donors were healthy Finnish infants, each of whom was having open corrective surgery for congenital heart defects. Corrective cardiac surgery supplied the resected thymus tissue. Biased V and J segment usage appeared in thymus and peripheral blood.

This TCR was sampled from a boy in the first two years of life with a congenital heart defect. The V and J genes are TRBV6-5 and TRBJ1-1; D is uncertain. Material: thymocytes. CDR3 in amino acids: CASSLGTEAFF. CDR3 nucleotides: TGTGCCAGCTCGCTCGGCACTGAAGCTTTCTTT.